This T cell receptor beta chain was sequenced during a study of CD8+ T cells in alopecia areata. Study findings and constraints: Higher clonality than in normal scalp was seen in lesional scalp, especially alopecia totalis/universalis.

The trim removed 6 bases at V and 10 bases at J, leaving 9 bases unmatched. The germline V gene encodes CDR1 LNHDA and CDR2 SQIVND (reference sequence). There are 14 residues in the CDR3. Notes on this clone: Its antigen remains unknown.

Specified treatment: oral pan-JAK inhibitor, 5-10 mg twice daily. Extraction of RNA preceded its reverse transcription into cDNA, which served as the sequencing template. The assay was immunoSEQ multiplex PCR, and TCRdb's table has in-frame clones only and misses some. Of 270,000 or so clones listed, 58% were seen once; the top ten hold under 2%. This chain joins TRBV19 and TRBJ1-6; 7 bases map to TRBD1. The receptor was derived from a human donor with alopecia areata. This material consisted of CD4+ T cells sorted from blood, taken at week 24, from a patient treated with tofacitinib. The CDR3 nucleotides are TGTGCCAGTAGCCAAGACAGGGAGGCGTCACCCCTCCACTTT. This codes for CASSQDREASPLHF.